The rows below give T cell receptor beta chains drawn from one sample of a study of blood T cell repertoires in COVID-19. Assay: immunoSEQ multiplex PCR; the TCRdb copy retains only in-frame clones and omits some. The table records around 250,000 clones, approximately 87% of them present only once. The specimen was peripheral blood. The receptors were sampled from a man aged 60 to 69 with acute or convalescent COVID-19. Each CDR3 is given with its conserved first and last residue. D genes are given only for firm matches. Not all rows give a size; the values are once, few, many and, for expanded clones, a class.

>TRBJ2-3|TRBV7-3|once|NA
TGTGCCAGCAGCACCCAGGACAGCTTTGCTAGCACAGATACGCAGTATTTT
CASSTQDSFASTDTQYF
>TRBJ1-2|TRBV29-1|NA|NA
TGCAGCGTTGAGGGCAGTTATGGCTACACCTTC
CSVEGSYGYTF
>TRBJ1-1|TRBV9|NA|TRBD1
TGTGCCAGCAGCGCCAGGGGGCAAGGGAGAAACACTGAAGCTTTCTTT
CASSARGQGRNTEAFF
>TRBJ2-7|TRBV18|NA|NA
TGTGCCAGCTCGGAGGGCTCCTACGAGCAGTACTTC
CASSEGSYEQYF
>TRBJ2-7|TRBV18|once|TRBD2
TGTGCCAGCTCACTTTCAGCGGGAGGGATGAGGGAGCAGTACTTC
CASSLSAGGMREQYF
>TRBJ1-1|TRBV11-3|NA|TRBD1
TGTGCCAGCAGCCCCCGGACAGGGGTTGGTACTGAAGCTTTCTTT
CASSPRTGVGTEAFF
>TRBJ2-1|TRBV2|NA|TRBD2
TGTGCCAGCAGTTTCCAGCGGGACTCGAATGAGCAGTTCTTC
CASSFQRDSNEQFF
>TRBJ1-5|TRBV28|NA|TRBD1
TGTGCCAGCAGTTTATCAGGGGGAGGTCAGCCCCAGCATTTT
CASSLSGGGQPQHF
>TRBJ2-2|TRBV11-3|NA|TRBD1
TGTGCCAGCAGCCCCACAGGGGGCGTCCACGGGGAGCTGTTTTTT
CASSPTGGVHGELFF
>TRBJ2-3|TRBV6-5|NA|NA
TGTGCCAGCACCTCAGGGTGGGTGGGTACGCAGTATTTT
CASTSGWVGTQYF
>TRBJ1-1|TRBV18|NA|NA
TGTGCCAGCTACCGCGAAATGAACACTGAAGCTTTCTTT
CASYREMNTEAFF
>TRBJ2-3|TRBV5-1|once|TRBD2
TGCGCCAGCAGCTTGGACCCAGCGGGACGCACAGATACGCAGTATTTT
CASSLDPAGRTDTQYF
>TRBJ2-7|TRBV30|few|TRBD1
TGTGCCTCCGGGACAGGGGCGTTTGACGAGCAGTACTTC
CASGTGAFDEQYF
>TRBJ2-7|TRBV11-2|NA|NA
TGTGCCAGCAGCTTAGATGTAGACGGGTACGAGCAGTACTTC
CASSLDVDGYEQYF
>TRBJ1-3|TRBV5-1|NA|NA
TGCGCCAGCAGCTTGGCCGGGGGGTCCTCTGGAAACACCATATATTTT
CASSLAGGSSGNTIYF
>TRBJ1-2|TRBV19|NA|TRBD1
TGTGCCAGTAGTACAGGGACAGGGAGCAGCTATGGCTACACCTTC
CASSTGTGSSYGYTF
>TRBJ1-4|TRBV3-1/TRBV3-2|NA|NA
TGTGCCAGCAGCCAAGTCCGGGAAAAACTGTTTTTT
CASSQVREKLFF
>TRBJ1-1|TRBV6-6|few|TRBD1
TGTGCCAGCAGGCACGGACAGGCGCGAAGTGAAGCTTTCTTT
CASRHGQARSEAFF
>TRBJ2-5|TRBV18|NA|TRBD1
TGTGCCAGCTCACCGGATGCCAGGGGGCCAGGGGAGACCCAGTACTTC
CASSPDARGPGETQYF
>TRBJ1-3|TRBV15|NA|TRBD1
TGTGCCACCAGCAGATCTACAGGGACAGGTGAATTCGGTGGAAACACCATATATTTT
CATSRSTGTGEFGGNTIYF
>TRBJ2-2|TRBV28|NA|NA
TGTGCCAGCAGTTTATATGGGGGCACGAACACCGGGGAGCTGTTTTTT
CASSLYGGTNTGELFF
>TRBJ2-3|TRBV9|once|TRBD2
TGTGCCAGCAGCGTTGGGGGAGGGAGCACAGATACGCAGTATTTT
CASSVGGGSTDTQYF
>TRBJ2-5|TRBV18|once|TRBD1
TGTGCCAGCTCACTCGACAGGGTTCAAGAGACCCAGTACTTC
CASSLDRVQETQYF
>TRBJ1-1|TRBV5-4|NA|NA
TGTGCCAGCACCCGACAGGATAAGAACACTGAAGCTTTCTTT
CASTRQDKNTEAFF
>TRBJ1-3|TRBV5-5|once|NA
TGTGCCAGCAGCTTGGATGGGTTTGCTGGACAAGCTGGAAACACCATATATTTT
CASSLDGFAGQAGNTIYF